A selection of T cell receptor beta chains follows, all from one sample in a study of T cell responses to AZD1222 COVID-19 vaccine. TCRdb's table, derived via immunoSEQ multiplex PCR, lists solely in-frame clones and lacks some. The data show more than 95,000 clones, with less than 95% seen just once and 4% to 5.5% held by the top ten. The sample in question was peripheral blood, obtained on day 0 of AZD1222 vaccination. These receptors originate from an adult in good health. Both conserved end residues are part of each CDR3. The D gene is left open where the match is weak. Size is stated for part of the rows, as once, few or many counts, or as a class when the clone is expanded.

size: -; D: -; V: TRBV5-5; J: TRBJ1-2; CDR3: CASSLTRKDGYTF; DNA: TGTGCCAGCAGCTTGACGAGAAAGGATGGCTACACCTTC
size: -; D: -; V: TRBV20-1; J: TRBJ2-7; CDR3: CSASPAIVSYEQYF; DNA: TGCAGTGCTAGTCCAGCTATTGTTTCTTACGAGCAGTACTTC
size: -; D: -; V: TRBV5-4; J: TRBJ1-5; CDR3: CASSSTWDSNQPQHF; DNA: TGTGCCAGCAGTTCGACATGGGATAGCAATCAGCCCCAGCATTTT
size: few; D: -; V: TRBV30; J: TRBJ1-4; CDR3: CAWSGLGASNEKLFF; DNA: TGTGCCTGGAGTGGCCTCGGGGCGTCTAATGAAAAACTGTTTTTT
size: -; D: -; V: TRBV11-2; J: TRBJ1-5; CDR3: CASSSASGKGNQPQHF; DNA: TGTGCCAGCAGCTCCGCGTCCGGGAAGGGCAATCAGCCCCAGCATTTT
size: -; D: TRBD1; V: TRBV28; J: TRBJ1-5; CDR3: CASIPGTGGQPQHF; DNA: TGTGCCAGCATCCCCGGGACAGGGGGTCAGCCCCAGCATTTT
size: few; D: -; V: TRBV6-1; J: TRBJ1-1; CDR3: CASSDQPNTEAFF; DNA: TGTGCCAGCAGTGACCAGCCGAACACTGAAGCTTTCTTT
size: -; D: -; V: TRBV29-1; J: TRBJ1-1; CDR3: CSVVMRTEAFF; DNA: TGCAGCGTTGTAATGAGGACTGAAGCTTTCTTT
size: -; D: -; V: TRBV6-1; J: TRBJ2-6; CDR3: CASSGDRSSGANVLTF; DNA: TGTGCCAGCAGTGGCGACAGGTCCTCTGGGGCCAACGTCCTGACTTTC
size: -; D: TRBD2; V: TRBV5-4; J: TRBJ2-7; CDR3: CASSLAGRSGNYEQYF; DNA: TGTGCCAGCAGCTTGGCCGGGAGGTCAGGGAACTACGAGCAGTACTTC
size: once; D: TRBD2; V: TRBV4-2; J: TRBJ2-7; CDR3: CASSQEQAGAQDEQYF; DNA: TGTGCCAGCAGCCAAGAACAAGCGGGGGCCCAGGATGAGCAGTACTTC
size: -; D: TRBD1; V: TRBV6-5; J: TRBJ2-5; CDR3: CASSYSEGTGQETQYF; DNA: TGTGCCAGCAGTTACTCAGAGGGGACAGGGCAAGAGACCCAGTACTTC
size: -; D: -; V: TRBV6-5; J: TRBJ2-7; CDR3: CASSYPGPPYEQYF; DNA: TGTGCCAGCAGTTACCCGGGGCCCCCCTACGAGCAGTACTTC
size: -; D: -; V: TRBV7-9; J: TRBJ1-2; CDR3: CASTTFKQVGYTF; DNA: TGTGCCAGCACCACCTTTAAACAGGTTGGCTACACCTTC
size: -; D: -; V: TRBV7-9; J: TRBJ1-5; CDR3: CASSLAHQPQHF; DNA: TGTGCCAGCAGCTTAGCCCATCAGCCCCAGCATTTT
size: -; D: TRBD2; V: TRBV11-3; J: TRBJ2-7; CDR3: CASSLTSGGNYEQYF; DNA: TGTGCCAGCAGCTTGACTAGCGGGGGTAACTACGAGCAGTACTTC
size: -; D: TRBD1; V: TRBV3-1/TRBV3-2; J: TRBJ2-7; CDR3: CASSATVGTGSYEQYF; DNA: TGTGCCAGCAGCGCAACCGTCGGGACAGGGTCCTACGAGCAGTACTTC
size: -; D: TRBD1; V: TRBV5-1; J: TRBJ1-1; CDR3: CASSSGGRDSRGTTEAFF; DNA: TGCGCCAGCAGCTCGGGAGGGAGGGATTCCAGGGGGACCACTGAAGCTTTCTTT
size: -; D: -; V: TRBV28; J: TRBJ2-7; CDR3: CASSLGTSYEQYF; DNA: TGTGCCAGCAGTTTGGGGACCTCCTACGAGCAGTACTTC
size: -; D: -; V: TRBV3-1/TRBV3-2; J: TRBJ1-3; CDR3: CASSQGEWNTIYF; DNA: TGTGCCAGCAGCCAGGGAGAGTGGAACACCATATATTTT
size: -; D: -; V: TRBV24-1; J: TRBJ1-5; CDR3: CATSVQPQHF; DNA: TGTGCCACCAGTGTTCAGCCCCAGCATTTT
size: -; D: -; V: TRBV7-9; J: TRBJ1-5; CDR3: CASSLEGDSNQPQHF; DNA: TGTGCCAGCAGCTTAGAGGGGGATAGCAATCAGCCCCAGCATTTT
size: -; D: -; V: TRBV28; J: TRBJ1-5; CDR3: CASSRMGVGNQPQHF; DNA: TGTGCCAGCAGCAGGATGGGGGTTGGCAATCAGCCCCAGCATTTT
size: few; D: -; V: TRBV27; J: TRBJ1-5; CDR3: CASSLSGGNQPQHF; DNA: TGTGCCAGCAGTTTATCAGGGGGCAATCAGCCCCAGCATTTT
size: -; D: TRBD2; V: TRBV3-1/TRBV3-2; J: TRBJ2-4; CDR3: CASSIRSGGIQYF; DNA: TGTGCCAGCAGCATCCGGTCGGGAGGCATTCAGTACTTC
size: -; D: TRBD1; V: TRBV28; J: TRBJ1-5; CDR3: CASSRTGQGQPQHF; DNA: TGTGCCAGCAGTCGGACAGGACAAGGGCAGCCCCAGCATTTT
size: -; D: -; V: TRBV5-1; J: TRBJ2-1; CDR3: CASSLVPGHNEQFF; DNA: TGCGCCAGCAGCTTGGTCCCAGGACACAATGAGCAGTTCTTC
size: -; D: TRBD1; V: TRBV5-4; J: TRBJ1-1; CDR3: CASSRGGAGTEAFF; DNA: TGTGCCAGCAGTAGAGGGGGCGCGGGCACTGAAGCTTTCTTT
size: -; D: -; V: TRBV25-1; J: TRBJ2-7; CDR3: CASSNYEQYF; DNA: TGTGCCAGCAGCAACTACGAGCAGTACTTC
size: -; D: TRBD2; V: TRBV18; J: TRBJ2-3; CDR3: CASSQTAGLAGRADTQYF; DNA: TGTGCCAGCTCACAGACGGCGGGACTAGCGGGGCGGGCAGATACGCAGTATTTT